This T cell receptor beta chain was found in a study of cytomegalovirus exposure and HLA in healthy donors (dated by TCRdb to about 2017). Regarding the study in general: An earlier analysis of some 550 of the donors reported 250 to 300 Gb of sequence data and about 100 million unique TCR beta sequences from approximately 180 million T cells. Four or five DR-DQ haplotypes were handled as single units for association and clustering, since linkage in the cohort was strong. A later genetic analysis took genome-wide SNP genotypes for about 55% of the 666 donors and used that subset as a discovery cohort. The later analysis used no new phenotypic data to find candidate immune exposures, relying instead on TCR beta sequences and their occurrence across donors. To predict cytomegalovirus infection status, the study combined high-throughput TCR immunosequencing, statistical association of individual TCRs with disease status, and machine learning. HLA typing included class I and class II loci at four-digit resolution. Of the 300 to 500 genotyped donors, approximately 81% were placed in the genetic ancestry cluster associated with self-reported Caucasian donors. Using immunosequencing, the study profiled T cell repertoires from 550 to 750 subjects and related those repertoires to cytomegalovirus serostatus. A later analysis re-examined previously published TCR beta repertoires from just over 650 donors and added high-resolution HLA genotyping to investigate patterns of TCR occurrence. Every repertoire in the discovery cohort had been generated on one and the same sequencing platform. An early release covering roughly 580 HLA-typed donors comprised about 290 gigabases of sequencing data and approximately 85 million unique TCR sequences. Donor age, sex, ethnicity and CMV serostatus were compiled together with the repertoire data. In addition to the first cohort of around 670 subjects, a separate validation cohort of 130 or so different subjects was used. On average, roughly 240,000 unique TCR beta nucleotide sequences were sequenced per donor among 350 to 400 genotyped donors of the cohort, with about 17% of those sequences being non-productive. The study aimed to test whether signatures of past pathogen exposure could be identified by cataloging public T cell receptors. Typing coverage differed by locus: A, B, C, DRB1 and DQB1 were typed in roughly 620-630 donors, DQA1 in 522, DPA1 in some 610, and DPB1 in about 450. In an earlier analysis of 500 to 650 of the donors, high-throughput TCR beta sequencing was used to judge whether each TCR beta V gene segment behaved as functional or pseudogenic.

The cohort consisted of 600 to 750 healthy bone marrow donors. All cohort members were sampled while nominally healthy, although unrecorded immune exposures were likely present. The donor was CMV seropositive and was included in the group of some 290 seropositive cohort members. A peripheral blood sample was provided by each donor, and peripheral blood mononuclear cells were used for TCR beta sequencing. The Qiagen DNeasy Blood Extraction Kit was used to extract genomic DNA from the blood cell samples. To prepare the library, the immunoSEQ multiplex PCR assay was applied. A mixture of 60 forward primers for TCR Vbeta segments and 13 reverse primers for TCR Jbeta segments was used in the multiplex PCR. A multiplex PCR assay on genomic DNA amplified the CDR3 region of rearranged TCR beta genes. On the Illumina HiSeq System, the amplified TCR beta libraries were sequenced as 87-base-pair reads. The authors' analysis ran thus. Across the roughly 600 repertoires, a later analysis counted 80 million or so unique TCR beta chains, around 11 million of which were shared by at least two donors. To remove PCR and sequencing errors, raw reads were error-corrected and collapsed into unique sequences using a nearest-neighbor algorithm that merged closely related sequences. V, D and J gene segments were assigned by aligning CDR3 sequences to IMGT reference sequences. For a sequence to be retained, a match of at least six nucleotides was required to both a V gene segment and a J gene segment. Rearrangements were called productive when the CDR3 lacked stop codons and stayed in frame with V and J; all others were non-productive. Following IMGT convention, CDR3 was defined as the stretch from the second conserved V-encoded cysteine to the conserved J-encoded phenylalanine. Sequences without an unambiguous match to a single V gene segment were excluded from the earlier analysis of approximately 560 of the donors. In an earlier analysis of some 590 of the donors, V segments were called functional above 56.7% productive rearrangements and were called segregating when the between-donor standard deviation exceeded 5%. A statistical classification framework was built to diagnose cytomegalovirus status from the catalog of TCR beta chain sequences. In a later analysis, V and J genes were assigned by comparing TCR nucleotide sequences against IMGT/GENE-DB human TR gene sequences. In a later analysis, CDR3 sequences and most-parsimonious VDJ recombination scenarios were assigned using the TCRdist pipeline. In a later analysis, each TCR beta chain was defined by its CDR3 amino acid sequence together with its V-gene family, and reads without a unique V-gene family were excluded. As a way to deal with suspected cross-contamination and a sequencing artifact, a later analysis dropped 450 to 700 nucleotide sequences that were highly shared and had low generation probability. In a later analysis, a clonal expansion index was calculated for each public chain from normalized within-repertoire ranks of inferred template counts. Generation probabilities in a later analysis came from a VDJ recombination model fitted to out-of-frame rearrangements, and those results were checked against IGoR. In a later analysis, TCR-TCR, TCR-HLA and TCR-CMV co-occurrence was scored with hypergeometric tests, and a repertoire-size bias correction was applied to TCR pairs. To estimate false discovery rates, a later analysis permuted the HLA or CMV assignments 20 times. In a later analysis, co-occurring TCRs were grouped using DBSCAN, with TCRdist sequence similarity added in when clustering inside HLA-allele-positive subsets. Repertoires with fewer than 30,000 or more than 120,000 public chains, plus five repertoires with anomalous nucleotide sharing, were excluded from co-occurrence clustering. Here the immuneACCESS table is served through TCRdb, limited to in-frame sequences with V and J called. Missing clones are a known gap in these copies; in checked studies unresolved V genes cover under half, and the rest lacks a known reason. Clonal size and the V and J genes are those of that table, whereas D and trimming came from the DNA. A total of approximately 100,000 clones appear in this sample, approximately 70% of them only once. 4.5% to 5.5% of the sample belongs to the ten largest clones.

On the study overall, not on this receptor specifically: Because HLA typing was unavailable for some donors at each locus, only the typed subset was used in association tests. A later analysis found that most CMV-associated TCR beta chains appeared HLA-restricted, with HLA associations seemingly driven largely by CMV exposure. A group of highly shared sequence variants was considered likely to be a technical artifact of the sequencing pipeline. Immune exposure information for the cohort was limited to CMV serostatus. Only TCR beta chains were sequenced in this cohort, and the absence of alpha or paired-chain data limited detectable features. The earlier analysis of around 600 of the donors excluded approximately 15 rarely observed V segments, including chromosome 9 orphons, because counts were too low. In vitro tests confirmed that a few of the cytomegalovirus-associated TCR beta chains recognize cytomegalovirus antigens. In a later analysis, TCR association rates were found to vary across HLA loci, with the most associated TCRs seen for DRB1 alleles and the fewest for HLA-C alleles. Several of the top co-occurrence clusters appeared to be linked to parvovirus B19, influenza, CMV and Epstein-Barr virus, according to a later analysis. In a later genetic analysis, a missense DCLRE1C variant was associated with V-gene and J-gene trimming of TCR beta chains, and the association was replicated in an independent cohort. Most TCR sequences were seen in very few donors, while some public TCRs were found in many individuals. In the study, some 160 TCR beta chains were listed as associated with cytomegalovirus. Compared with equally common non-associated chains, HLA-associated TCR beta chains in a later analysis were more clonally expanded and had lower generation probabilities. A further reported finding was that TCR beta sequences accurately predicted the HLA-A and HLA-B alleles for most subjects in the first cohort. Presence/absence analyses assumed roughly uniform sequencing depth across donors, an assumption that may not hold. In an earlier analysis of roughly 560 of the donors, most TCR beta V segments were observed in productive rearrangements about 87% or about 30% of the time, broadly matching IMGT annotations. Linkage disequilibrium might explain the correlated functional status among segregating V segments, but an unknown experimental factor could not be excluded. The classifier was reported to diagnose cytomegalovirus status with high specificity and sensitivity in both the original and validation cohorts. Compared with the roughly 710-donor mean, donors in an Asian-associated ancestry cluster had fewer N-insertions in productive TCRs, according to a later genetic analysis. Assigning TCR associations to individual alleles was difficult when HLA alleles, especially DR and DQ, strongly co-occurred. The authors suggested that the approach could potentially be generalized to other disease states and immunological phenotypes. Specific HLA alleles were associated with 15,000 to 20,000 TCR beta sequences at a false discovery rate of 0.05 in a later analysis.

Of note for this clone: Its antigen target is currently unknown. Base qualities were left out, and no much larger clone turns up one base away.

The sample comprised PBMCs. The sequence was obtained from a woman between 70 and 85 years old in good health and CMV-seropositive.

CDR3 protein: CASTGQGAGNTIYF. The DNA sequence reads TGTGCCAGCACCGGACAGGGGGCTGGAAACACCATATATTTT. The V gene is TRBV6-5 and the J gene is TRBJ1-3; TRBD1 fits 10 bases in the junction. Trimming removed 7 bases from V and 2 bases from J; the gene matches leave 2 bases unexplained. There are 14 amino acids in the CDR3, from cysteine to phenylalanine inclusive. CDR3 DNA is the only sequence kept; it has 42 bases, read in frame from the first base. From the germline V gene, CDR1 is MNHEY and CDR2 is SVGAGI.